This passage covers 17 T cell receptor beta chains from one sample sequenced in a study of blood T cell repertoires in COVID-19. Method: immunoSEQ multiplex PCR; TCRdb's copy keeps in-frame clones and lacks some. The table includes around 130,000 clones, around nine tenths detected once. Sequences were obtained from peripheral blood. These receptors were collected from a man in his 70s with active COVID-19.

As to this clone: Other DNA sequences within the sample encode an identical CDR3. This chain uses TRBV5-1 with TRBJ2-5, with TRBD1 identical over 9 bases. Trimming removed 3 bases from V and 1 base from J; junction bases left unmatched: 1. This CDR3 is built from 14 residues. CDR1 SGHRS and CDR2 YFSETQ come from the germline V gene. CDR3 nucleotides: TGCGCCAGCAGCTCGGGACAGGGCCAAGAGACCCAGTACTTC. Translation gives CASSSGQGQETQYF.

The table lists this clone with a count of one. The rearrangement uses TRBV30 and TRBJ1-6; a weak D match, TRBD1 (6 bases). CDR3 length: 15 residues. V was clipped by 4 bases and J by 4 bases, with 14 bases between them. The germline V gene encodes CDR1 GTSNPN and CDR2 SVGIG (reference sequence). This CDR3 is CAWTHLQGYNSPLHF. Written as DNA, the CDR3 is TGTGCCTGGACCCACCTACAGGGTTATAATTCACCCCTCCACTTT.

This chain joins TRBV7-3 and TRBJ2-1; TRBD2 might be the D (5 bases). Looked up from germline, CDR1 is SGHTA and CDR2 is FQGTGA. Trimming left V 1 base short and J 1 base short, with 8 bases between. The CDR3 sequence is 15 residues long. In nucleotides, the CDR3 is TGTGCCAGCAGCTTAAAAAGCGGTTCCTACAATGAGCAGTTCTTC. As protein: CASSLKSGSYNEQFF.

The chain links TRBV6-1 to TRBJ2-3, with D unresolved. The CDR3 length is 14 residues. Trimming stripped 2 bases from V and 5 bases from J, with 11 bases between. Germline CDR1 is MNHNS and CDR2 is SASEGT. The CDR3 spells CASSENGVRDTQYF. The CDR3 DNA follows: TGTGCCAGCAGTGAAAACGGAGTAAGAGATACGCAGTATTTT.

This clone showed up just once. The V call is TRBV15, the J call TRBJ2-3; TRBD2 agrees at 10 bases. CDR1 is LNHNV and CDR2 is YYDKDF in the germline V gene (reference sequence). This CDR3 spans 17 amino acids. The junction had 8 bases not matched to a gene; V was cut back by 0 bases and J by 5 bases. The CDR3 sequence is CATSRDPAGGPGDTQYF. The CDR3 DNA is TGTGCCACCAGCAGAGATCCAGCGGGAGGGCCGGGAGATACGCAGTATTTT. Full variable domain (remainder filled in from reference TRBV15 and TRBJ2-3): DAMVIQNPRYQVTQFGKPVTLSCSQTLNHNVMYWYQQKSSQAPKLLFHYYDKDFNNEADTPDNFQSRRPNTSFCFLDIRSPGLGDTAMYLCATSRDPAGGPGDTQYFGPGTRLTVL.

The rearrangement uses TRBV6-2 or TRBV6-3 and TRBJ1-5; D not certain. Per germline, CDR1 MNHEY and CDR2 SVGEGT. CDR3 size: 17 residues. V was shortened by 4 bases and J by 2 bases, with 18 bases between the two germline ends. CDR3 loop: CASSFFSRARGNQPQHF. The CDR3 bases are TGTGCCAGCAGTTTCTTTTCGAGGGCGCGGGGCAATCAGCCCCAGCATTTT.

V usage is TRBV5-4 and J usage is TRBJ2-7, with TRBD2 matching over 11 bases. Per germline, CDR1 SGHNT and CDR2 YYREEE (reference sequence). The length of the CDR3 is 15 residues. V shed 5 bases and J 4 bases; nucleotides not matched to a gene: 8. CDR3 sequence: CASSKTGTSGYEQYF. As DNA, the CDR3 is TGTGCCAGCAGTAAGACCGGGACTAGCGGTTACGAGCAGTACTTC.

The J gene is TRBJ2-3, the V gene TRBV28; a possible D gene is TRBD1 (5 bases). The germline V gene has CDR1 MDHEN and CDR2 SYDVKM. V was shortened by 11 bases and J by 2 bases, with 17 bases between the two germline ends. The CDR3 is 14 amino acids. DNA of the CDR3: TGTGCCGGCCTCGAAGGGGCCATCACAGATACGCAGTATTTT. Protein product: CAGLEGAITDTQYF.

This chain joins TRBV10-2 and TRBJ1-2; 7 bases are a match to TRBD1. The ends lost 10 bases at V and 6 bases at J; junction bases unmatched: 8. This CDR3 spans 12 amino acids. CDR1 and CDR2 from the germline V gene are WSHSY and SAAADI. This CDR3 reads CATVDRLDGYTF. The CDR3 DNA reads TGCGCCACGGTGGACAGGTTGGATGGCTACACCTTC.

This clone came up once. The identical CDR3 is also encoded by other nucleotide sequences in the sample. The rearrangement links TRBV27 to TRBJ2-1, with 7 nucleotides matching TRBD2. The CDR3 is 15 amino acids. Germline V CDR1 and CDR2: MNHEY, SMNVEV (reference sequence). The junction had 2 bases not matched to a gene; V was cut back by 3 bases and J by 0 bases. CDR3: CASSLRGSSYNEQFF. In nucleotides, the CDR3 is TGTGCCAGCAGTTTGCGGGGGAGCTCCTACAATGAGCAGTTCTTC.

The rearrangement links TRBV7-3 to TRBJ2-1; TRBD2 agrees at 11 bases. The V and J ends lost 4 bases and 9 bases, in that order; junction bases with no gene match: 5. Germline loops: CDR1 SGHTA, CDR2 FQGTGA. CDR3 size: 14 residues. DNA for the CDR3: TGTGCCAGCAGCTCCCCCGGGACTAGCGGTGAGCAGTTCTTC. It encodes CASSSPGTSGEQFF.

This rearrangement joins TRBV6-1 to TRBJ2-4, with a weak D call TRBD2 (6 bases). This CDR3 comprises 20 residues. Trimming stripped 2 bases from V and 0 bases from J, with 23 bases between. Germline V gives CDR1 MNHNS, CDR2 SASEGT. The DNA of the CDR3 is TGTGCCAGCAGTGAAAACCGGGACTCCCTAATCTTCCTAGCCAAAAACATTCAGTACTTC. Amino acid sequence: CASSENRDSLIFLAKNIQYF.

The J gene is TRBJ1-1, the V gene TRBV6-5, with a possible D match to TRBD1 (5 bases). Trimming removed 6 bases at V and 1 base at J, with 12 bases between. This CDR3 has 14 residues. Germline loops: CDR1 MNHEY, CDR2 SVGAGI. Here the CDR3 reads CASSRGGKNTEAFF. The CDR3 DNA reads TGTGCCAGCAGCCGCGGGGGAAAGAACACTGAAGCTTTCTTT.

V gene TRBV2 combines with J gene TRBJ1-3; 7 nucleotides line up with TRBD1. Trimming took 6 bases from V and 3 from J; bases not matched to a gene: 8. The CDR3 loop spans 15 amino acids. CDR1 is SNHLY and CDR2 is FYNNEI in the germline V gene. CDR3 residues: CASRYTGVGGNTIYF. The CDR3 nucleotides read TGTGCCAGCAGATATACAGGGGTGGGTGGAAACACCATATATTTT.

The chain is built from TRBV5-1 and TRBJ2-7; 7 bases match TRBD2. With 4 bases clipped from V and 0 bases from J, the junction kept 4 bases outside the gene matches. The CDR3 covers 14 residues. Germline loops: CDR1 SGHRS, CDR2 YFSETQ. This chain's CDR3 is CASSTSGISYEQYF. Written as DNA, the CDR3 is TGCGCCAGCAGCACCAGCGGGATCTCCTACGAGCAGTACTTC. The full variable domain, with the rest looked up from reference TRBV5-1 and TRBJ2-7, is KAGVTQTPRYLIKTRGQQVTLSCSPISGHRSVSWYQQTPGQGLQFLFEYFSETQRNKGNFPGRFSGRQFSNSRSEMNVSTLELGDSALYLCASSTSGISYEQYFGPGTRLTVT.

This chain uses TRBV30 with TRBJ1-5, with TRBD1 matching over 7 bases. With 5 bases clipped from V and 12 bases from J, the junction kept 13 bases outside the gene matches. Germline values: CDR1 GTSNPN, CDR2 SVGIG (reference sequence). CDR3 length equals 13 residues. The CDR3 DNA reads TGTGCCTGGGCCGGGACAGATAGGGGTGTCCAGCATTTT. This sequence encodes CAWAGTDRGVQHF.

The V and J genes are TRBV7-3 and TRBJ2-7; D possibly corresponds to TRBD2 (7 bases). The CDR3 totals 16 residues. V lost 5 bases and J 1 base, leaving 18 bases between the germline ends. Germline-derived CDR1 and CDR2 are SGHTA and FQGTGA. CDR3 nucleotides: TGTGCCAGCAGCCGCTGGGGGGGCGGGAGTTCCTACGAGCAGTACTTC. Residues: CASSRWGGGSSYEQYF.